One TCR beta chain is described in this entry. The antigen remains undetermined. The entry originates in a study of T cell responses to AZD1222 COVID-19 vaccine. Repertoires were generated with immunoSEQ multiplex PCR, while TCRdb's copy carries only in-frame clones and drops some. The data hold around 160,000 clones, with approximately 85% observed a single time. Study-level findings and limits: Spike-specific TCR repertoires showed rising breadth and depth after two AZD1222 doses. Vaccine-associated CD4 TCRs spanned spike, dominant at 160-218 and 743-854. Sampling captured repertoires only after the peak T cell response.

The CDR3 consists of 13 residues. Germline lookup yields CDR1 SEHNR and CDR2 FQNEAQ (reference sequence). The V end was cut by 5 bases, the J end by 8 bases, with 13 bases between. Sequenced here: peripheral blood, sampled on day 0 of MenACWY control vaccination. This chain connects TRBV7-9 to TRBJ2-1; tentative D call: TRBD1 (6 bases). This TCR came from an adult in good health. The CDR3 reads CASSPPGEHEQFF. CDR3 DNA sequence: TGTGCCAGCAGCCCCCCAGGGGAACATGAGCAGTTCTTC.